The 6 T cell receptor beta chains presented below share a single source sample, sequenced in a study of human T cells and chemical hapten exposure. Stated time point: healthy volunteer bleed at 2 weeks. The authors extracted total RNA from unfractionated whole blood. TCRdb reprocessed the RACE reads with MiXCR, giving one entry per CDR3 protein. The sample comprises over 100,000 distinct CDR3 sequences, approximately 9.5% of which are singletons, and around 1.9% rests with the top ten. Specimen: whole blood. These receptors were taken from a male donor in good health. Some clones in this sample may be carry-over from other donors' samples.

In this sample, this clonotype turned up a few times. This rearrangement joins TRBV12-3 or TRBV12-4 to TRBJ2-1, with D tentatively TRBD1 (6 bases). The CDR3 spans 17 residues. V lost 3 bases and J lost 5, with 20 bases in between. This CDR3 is CASSFVVTGRRNNEQFF. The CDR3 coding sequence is TGTGCCAGCAGTTTCGTCGTAACAGGGCGGCGGAACAATGAGCAGTTCTTC.

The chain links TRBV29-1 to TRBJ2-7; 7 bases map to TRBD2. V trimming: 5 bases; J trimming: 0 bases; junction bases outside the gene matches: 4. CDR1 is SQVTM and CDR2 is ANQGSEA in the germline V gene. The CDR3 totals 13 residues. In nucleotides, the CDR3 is TGCAGCGTTACTAGCGCGTACTCCTACGAGCAGTACTTC. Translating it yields CSVTSAYSYEQYF.

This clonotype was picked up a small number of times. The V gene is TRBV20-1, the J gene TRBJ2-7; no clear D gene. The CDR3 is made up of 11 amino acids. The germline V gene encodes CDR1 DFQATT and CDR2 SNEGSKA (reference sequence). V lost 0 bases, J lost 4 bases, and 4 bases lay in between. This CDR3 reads CSARDGYEQYF. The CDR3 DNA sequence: TGCAGTGCTAGAGACGGGTACGAGCAGTACTTC.

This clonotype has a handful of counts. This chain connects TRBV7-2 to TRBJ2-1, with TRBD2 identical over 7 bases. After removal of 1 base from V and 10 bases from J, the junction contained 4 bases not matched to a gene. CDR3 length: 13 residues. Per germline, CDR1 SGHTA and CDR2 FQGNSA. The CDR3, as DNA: TGTGCCAGCAGCTTAGGGCTAGCGGTCGAGCAGTTCTTC. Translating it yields CASSLGLAVEQFF.

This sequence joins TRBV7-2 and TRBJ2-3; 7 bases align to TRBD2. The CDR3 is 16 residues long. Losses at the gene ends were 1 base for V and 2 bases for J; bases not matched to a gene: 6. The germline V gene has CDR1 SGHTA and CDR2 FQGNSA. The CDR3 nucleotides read TGTGCCAGCAGCTTAGTTGGAGCGGGGAACACAGATACGCAGTATTTT. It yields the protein CASSLVGAGNTDTQYF.

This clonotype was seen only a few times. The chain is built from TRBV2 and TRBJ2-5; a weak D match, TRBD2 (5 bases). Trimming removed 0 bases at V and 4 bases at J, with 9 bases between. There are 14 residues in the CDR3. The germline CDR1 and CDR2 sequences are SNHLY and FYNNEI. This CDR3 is CASSEALRGETQYF. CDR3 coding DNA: TGTGCCAGCAGTGAAGCGCTTCGGGGAGAGACCCAGTACTTC.